The next 21 T cell receptor beta chains were all read from a single sample in a study of tumor-infiltrating lymphocytes in primary liver carcinoma. The source of the blood RNA was unsorted whole blood, and germline DNA was extracted as well. The authors made TCR beta cDNA from about 500 ng total RNA with a constant-region primer. Employing slightly modified ARM-PCR, three nested multiplex PCR rounds were run, and these gave rise to the TCR beta libraries. Researchers ran the first two PCR rounds for approximately 10 cycles each with TRBV1-TRBV30 forward primers and a C-beta reverse primer. TCRdb passed the multiplex PCR reads through MiXCR, listing each CDR3 protein once. The sample has around 330,000 distinct CDR3 sequences, 50% to 70% seen once. The sequenced sample was peripheral blood. The source of these receptors is a man aged 40-49 years with primary liver carcinoma and hepatitis B virus infection.

A word on this clonotype: Compared with germline, one end of the junction differs, possibly owing to a read error. V and J are TRBV6-1 and TRBJ2-7, with 7 nucleotides matching TRBD2. CDR3 length: 15 residues. CDR1 MNHNS and CDR2 SASEGT come from the germline V gene. The CDR3 spells CANSALSGPQYEQYF. DNA of the CDR3: TGTGCCAACAGTGCCCTTAGCGGGCCTCAGTACGAGCAGTACTTC.

As to this clonotype: This may stem from a read error, because a much larger clone lies one nucleotide away. The chain uses TRBV10-3 and TRBJ2-5, with a weak D call TRBD2 (6 bases). The CDR3 has 13 amino acids. Per the germline V gene, CDR1 is ENHRY and CDR2 is SYGVKD. CDR3 in DNA: TGTGGCATCAGTGAGGGAGGTTGGGAGACCCAGTACTTC. This codes for CGISEGGWETQYF.

Details on this clonotype: Just one base apart from a much larger clone, this may be a read error. V is TRBV6-2 or TRBV6-3 and J is TRBJ1-1; 7 nucleotides match TRBD1. From germline, CDR1 is MNHEY and CDR2 SVGEGT. The CDR3 is 16 residues long. CDR3 loop: CASSYGPDRDNTEALF. In DNA, the CDR3 is TGTGCCAGCAGTTACGGACCTGACAGGGATAACACTGAAGCTTTATTT.

Comment on this clonotype: A much larger clone sits a single nucleotide away, making a read error possible. The CDR3 carries no conserved terminal phenylalanine or tryptophan, so it likely arises from a read error. The rearrangement joins TRBV12-3 or TRBV12-4 to TRBJ1-1; D is unclear. V was pared by 4 bases and J by 1 base, with 7 bases between. This CDR3 has 13 amino acids. CDR3 coding DNA: TGTGCCAGCAGTTCGGGGTCGAACACTGAAGCTTTCTCT. Protein sequence: CASSSGSNTEAFS.

This chain links TRBV12-3 or TRBV12-4 with TRBJ2-3, with D unclear. CDR3 size: 14 residues. Trimming took off 2 bases at V and 0 bases at J, with 6 bases between the two ends. CDR3 in amino acids: CASSLLRSTDTQYF. In nucleotides, the CDR3 is TGTGCCAGCAGTTTATTACGGAGCACAGATACGCAGTATTTT.

With respect to this clonotype: A read error may be the cause here, since a much bigger clone is one base away. The conserved phenylalanine or tryptophan normally closing the CDR3 is absent here, so this likely arose from a read error. The chain combines TRBV12-3 or TRBV12-4 with TRBJ1-6, with D unresolved. V lost 6 bases, J lost 14 bases, and 14 bases lay in between. The CDR3 covers 12 residues. This chain's CDR3 is CASSRDMVTLHL. CDR3 bases: TGTGCCAGCAGCCGTGACATGGTCACCCTCCACCTT.

The sample holds many counts of this clonotype. CDR3 loop: CASSPFGDTQYF. In DNA form, the CDR3 reads TGTGCCAGCAGTCCGTTTGGAGATACGCAGTATTTT. The chain recombines TRBV12-3 or TRBV12-4 with TRBJ2-3; D is ambiguous. This CDR3 is built from 12 residues. Trimming stripped 5 bases from V and 5 bases from J, with 8 bases between.

The V call is TRBV6-4, the J call TRBJ2-3, with unresolved D. V lost 5 bases, J lost 6 bases, and 12 bases lay in between. The CDR3 totals 13 residues. Per the germline V gene, CDR1 is MRHNA and CDR2 is SNTAGT. The CDR3 region is CASSKDLTDTQYF. The CDR3 DNA sequence: TGTGCCAGCAGTAAAGACCTTACGGATACGCAGTATTTT.

With respect to this clonotype: A much larger clone is a single base away; this may be a read error. This chain uses TRBV6-1 with TRBJ1-1; D might be TRBD1 (5 bases). CDR1 MNHNS and CDR2 SASEGT come from the germline V gene. This CDR3 is built from 13 residues. CDR3 coding DNA: TGTGCCAGCAGAGAAGGGGCATACACTGAAGCTTTCTTT. This encodes CASREGAYTEAFF.

Turning to this clonotype: It is likely a read error, because the conserved phenylalanine at the end of the CDR3 is missing. The chain recombines TRBV11-2 with TRBJ2-7, with a tentative D call TRBD1 (5 bases). The CDR3 runs to 15 residues. V lost 7 bases to trimming and J lost 0 bases, with 16 bases between them. The germline V gene has CDR1 SGHAT and CDR2 FQNNGV. CDR3 bases: TGTGCCAGCACAACGACAGTGGGCGCCTCCTACGAGCAGTACCTC. This encodes CASTTTVGASYEQYL.

The V and J genes are TRBV7-9 and TRBJ1-2; 7 nucleotides agree with TRBD1. After removal of 11 bases from V and 4 bases from J, the junction contained 10 bases not matched to a gene. Germline CDR1 SEHNR, CDR2 FQNEAQ (reference sequence). The CDR3 totals 13 residues. The CDR3 reads CAGATPGGYGYTF. CDR3 nucleotide sequence: TGTGCCGGCGCCACTCCAGGGGGCTATGGCTACACCTTC.

Note on this clonotype: This may be a read error: a much more frequent sequence differs by one nucleotide. The chain couples TRBV6-1 to TRBJ1-6; no firm D call. The CDR3 sequence is 13 residues long. Germline V gives CDR1 MNHNS, CDR2 SASEGT. This chain's CDR3 is CASRIRLNLPLHF. CDR3 DNA: TGTGCCAGCAGGATCAGGCTCAATTTACCCCTCCACTTT.

V usage is TRBV5-1 and J usage is TRBJ1-2; D unclear. The CDR3 covers 14 residues. The germline V and J ends were trimmed by 4 bases and 3 bases, with 13 bases remaining between them. The V gene's germline CDR1 is SGHRS and CDR2 YFSETQ. The CDR3 DNA sequence: TGCGCCAGCAGCCCGGAGTCTAGTGACTATGGCTACACCTTC. Translating gives CASSPESSDYGYTF.

Points on this clonotype: As the CDR3 is not closed by the conserved phenylalanine or tryptophan, this likely results from a read error. The V gene is TRBV11-1, the J gene TRBJ1-3, with D perhaps matching TRBD1 (5 bases). The CDR3 loop spans 20 amino acids. Germline values: CDR1 SGHAT, CDR2 FQDESV (reference sequence). V was shortened by 4 bases and J by 0 bases, with 25 bases between the two germline ends. CDR3 coding DNA: TGTGCCAGCAGCTCCCTCGGCGGGGGACCAACACTGAGCTCTGGAAACACCATATATTCT. Residues: CASSSLGGGPTLSSGNTIYS.

The chain joins TRBV7-2 to TRBJ2-5, with D unresolved. Looked up from germline, CDR1 is SGHTA and CDR2 is FQGNSA. CDR3 length: 13 amino acids. Trimming left V 3 bases short and J 5 bases short, with 10 bases between. CDR3 sequence: CASSFMGGETQYF. The CDR3 DNA reads TGTGCCAGCAGCTTTATGGGCGGCGAGACCCAGTACTTC.

Of note for this clonotype: This could be a read error, since a much larger clone is one nucleotide away. The chain employs TRBV6-2 or TRBV6-3 and TRBJ1-6, with TRBD1 as a possible D gene (5 bases). CDR3 length: 14 residues. Per germline, CDR1 MNHEY and CDR2 SVGEGT. The CDR3 region is CASSWGSYNSLLHF. For the CDR3, the DNA is TGTGCCAGCAGCTGGGGCTCCTATAATTCACTCCTCCACTTT.

In this sample, this clonotype turned up a few times. The genes are TRBV6-2 or TRBV6-3 and TRBJ1-1; D gene uncertain. V was cut by 1 base and J by 0 bases, with 3 bases left in between. The CDR3 runs 13 residues. The germline CDR1 and CDR2 sequences are MNHEY and SVGEGT. Here the CDR3 reads CASSYLMNTEAFF. CDR3 sequence (DNA): TGTGCCAGCAGTTACTTGATGAACACTGAAGCTTTCTTT.

CDR3 sequence reads: CASSFPSGVAGNAQYF. In nucleotides, the CDR3 is TGTGCCAGCAGCTTCCCCTCCGGGGTAGCGGGAAATGCGCAGTATTTT. This chain joins TRBV11-2 and TRBJ2-3; 8 positions agree with TRBD2. J lost 10 bases, V lost 3 bases, and 15 bases had no gene match. Per germline, CDR1 SGHAT and CDR2 FQNNGV. CDR3 length: 16 amino acids. Looking up the rest from reference TRBV11-2 and TRBJ2-3 gives the full variable domain: EAGVAQSPRYKIIEKRQSVAFWCNPISGHATLYWYQQILGQGPKLLIQFQNNGVVDDSQLPKDRFSAERLKGVDSTLKIQPAKLEDSAVYLCASSFPSGVAGNAQYFGPGTRLTVL.

This clonotype showed up many times. The CDR3, as DNA: TGTGCCAGCAGTTTTACGGTAGGGATCGACCCTAGTGAGCAGTTCTTC. It encodes CASSFTVGIDPSEQFF. The rearrangement uses TRBV12-3 or TRBV12-4 and TRBJ2-1; D gene uncertain. The V end was cut by 3 bases, the J end by 9 bases, with 21 bases between. The length of the CDR3 is 16 residues.

Comment on this clonotype: A read error is possible here, since a much larger clone lies one base away. CDR3 region: CSVGDRVNGEQHF. The CDR3 bases are TGCAGCGTGGGGGACAGGGTAAACGGAGAGCAGCACTTC. The rearrangement links TRBV29-1 to TRBJ2-7; the match to TRBD1 covers 9 bases. Germline V CDR1 and CDR2: SQVTM, ANQGSEA. CDR3 length: 13 residues.

In regard to this clonotype: A much larger clonotype is one base distant, so this may be a read error. The genes are TRBV6-6 and TRBJ2-7, with 8 bases aligning to TRBD2. The CDR3 loop spans 15 amino acids. Germline V gene lookup returns CDR1 MNHNY and CDR2 SVGAGI (reference sequence). V lost 5 bases to trimming and J lost 0 bases; unmatched junction nucleotides: 6. CDR3 in amino acids: CASSGVAGISYEQYF. The CDR3 nucleotides are TGTGCCAGCAGTGGAGTAGCGGGAATCTCCTACGAGCAGTACTTC.